The 20 T cell receptor beta chains below all came from one sample that was sequenced in a study of T cell responses to AZD1222 COVID-19 vaccine. Sequenced by immunoSEQ multiplex PCR; TCRdb stores in-frame clones only, minus some. This table holds roughly 150,000 clones, 80% to 95% found once. The specimen was peripheral blood, collected on day 0 of AZD1222 vaccination. These receptors were obtained from an adult in good health.

J is TRBJ1-2 and V is TRBV6-2 or TRBV6-3; no clear D. CDR1 is MNHEY and CDR2 is SVGEGT in the germline V gene. The V end was cut by 6 bases, the J end by 4 bases, with 6 bases between. The CDR3 is made up of 11 amino acids. The CDR3 nucleotides are TGTGCCAGCAGCTTCCGCTATGGCTACACCTTC. This gives the protein CASSFRYGYTF.

On this clone itself: A junction boundary mismatches the germline segment, possibly from a read error. The V and J genes are TRBV5-1 and TRBJ1-6; TRBD1 matches at 7 bases. This CDR3 contains 16 residues. The germline V gene encodes CDR1 SGHRS and CDR2 YFSETQ. In nucleotides, the CDR3 is TGCGCCAGCAGCGCCGGGACAGCCTCCAATAATTCACCCCTCCACTTT. Its protein product is CASSAGTASNNSPLHF. Looking up the rest from reference TRBV5-1 and TRBJ1-6 gives the full variable domain: KAGVTQTPRYLIKTRGQQVTLSCSPISGHRSVSWYQQTPGQGLQFLFEYFSETQRNKGNFPGRFSGRQFSNSRSEMNVSTLELGDSALYLCASSAGTASNNSPLHFGNGTRLTVT.

The CDR3 DNA is TGTGCCAGCAGCCAGCCCCCCATATGGGGGGGGCATCAAAATGAGCAGTTCTTC. It specifies CASSQPPIWGGHQNEQFF. The V and J genes are TRBV9 and TRBJ2-1; D may be TRBD2 (7 bases). CDR1 is SGDLS, CDR2 YYNGEE, per germline. Deletions cut 4 bases from V and 7 bases from J, with 27 bases between. The CDR3 is 18 residues long.

This clone has a single count. The CDR3: CASSIRTGSYNEQFF. CDR3 sequence (DNA): TGTGCCAGCAGCATAAGGACAGGCTCCTACAATGAGCAGTTCTTC. This chain uses TRBV7-2 with TRBJ2-1, with TRBD1 matching over 7 bases. CDR3 length: 15 residues. Germline V gives CDR1 SGHTA, CDR2 FQGNSA. With V trimmed by 5 bases and J by 0 bases, 4 bases remained unmatched.

The chain joins TRBV7-2 to TRBJ1-4, with 10 bases identical to TRBD1. Germline CDR1 reads SGHTA; CDR2 reads FQGNSA. The CDR3 is 18 amino acids. Trimming removed 4 bases from V and 4 bases from J; junction bases left unmatched: 12. The CDR3 region is CASSSQTGGPRSNEKLFF. The DNA of the CDR3 is TGTGCCAGCAGCTCACAGACAGGGGGCCCGAGGAGTAATGAAAAACTGTTTTTT.

This chain links TRBV27 with TRBJ1-5; no firm D call. V was shortened by 0 bases and J by 2 bases, with 5 bases between the two germline ends. Germline V CDR1 and CDR2: MNHEY, SMNVEV (reference sequence). This CDR3 contains 14 residues. The CDR3 here is CASSLSAGNQPQHF. DNA of the CDR3: TGTGCCAGCAGTTTATCGGCCGGCAATCAGCCCCAGCATTTT.

The rearrangement uses TRBV18 and TRBJ1-1, with no clear D. V lost 5 bases and J lost 1, with 8 bases in between. The CDR3 is 13 amino acids. The V gene's germline CDR1 is KGHSH and CDR2 LQKENI. The CDR3 region has the DNA TGTGCCAGCTCAGCAGACAAGAACACTGAAGCTTTCTTT. It translates to CASSADKNTEAFF.

The chain is built from TRBV5-1 and TRBJ2-3, with TRBD2 identical over 10 bases. The V gene's germline CDR1 is SGHRS and CDR2 YFSETQ. CDR3 length: 16 amino acids. With 0 bases clipped from V and 7 bases from J, the junction kept 8 bases outside the gene matches. Here the CDR3 reads CASSLAWVAGGYTQYF. Written as DNA, the CDR3 is TGCGCCAGCAGCTTGGCCTGGGTAGCGGGGGGTTATACGCAGTATTTT.

This rearrangement joins TRBV28 to TRBJ1-4; no firm D call. The CDR3 consists of 13 residues. Trimming shortened V by 7 bases and J by 5 bases, and 11 bases separated the two germline ends. Germline CDR1 reads MDHEN; CDR2 reads SYDVKM. The CDR3 DNA sequence: TGTGCCAGCACCCGCAGGATCAATGAAAAACTGTTTTTT. Protein product: CASTRRINEKLFF. The whole variable domain, filled in from reference TRBV28 and TRBJ1-4, reads DVKVTQSSRYLVKRTGEKVFLECVQDMDHENMFWYRQDPGLGLRLIYFSYDVKMKEKGDIPEGYSVSREKKERFSLILESASTNQTSMYLCASTRRINEKLFFGSGTQLSVL.

CDR3 DNA sequence: TGTGCCAGCAGTTTCCTTATCGGGGGTAAAAAAGAGACCCAGTACTTC. This encodes CASSFLIGGKKETQYF. V usage is TRBV28 and J usage is TRBJ2-5; a possible D gene is TRBD2 (6 bases). Germline lookup yields CDR1 MDHEN and CDR2 SYDVKM. The ends were cut back, 3 bases at V and 3 bases at J, with 17 bases in the middle. The CDR3 spans 16 residues.

This clone was counted a single time. The rearrangement joins TRBV6-1 to TRBJ1-4; TRBD1 matches at 7 bases. This CDR3 contains 15 residues. V lost 3 bases to trimming and J lost 6 bases; unmatched junction nucleotides: 7. Per the germline V gene, CDR1 is MNHNS and CDR2 is SASEGT. CDR3 DNA: TGTGCCAGCAGTGACCCGGACAGGCTTTATGAAAAACTGTTTTTT. Its protein is CASSDPDRLYEKLFF.

This chain uses TRBV6-5 with TRBJ1-3; D might be TRBD1 (6 bases). Germline lookup yields CDR1 MNHEY and CDR2 SVGAGI. The CDR3 runs to 15 residues. V gave up 0 bases and J gave up 2 bases, with 8 bases separating them. The CDR3 DNA follows: TGTGCCAGCAGTTACTCATACAGGGCTGGAAACACCATATATTTT. Encoded protein: CASSYSYRAGNTIYF.

J is TRBJ2-7 and V is TRBV6-6; no firm D call. This CDR3 is 13 amino acids long. From germline, CDR1 is MNHNY and CDR2 SVGAGI (reference sequence). The V gene lost 2 bases and the J gene lost 2 bases, with 7 bases spanning the gap. CDR3 DNA sequence: TGTGCCAGCAGTTACCCCGAAACCTACGAGCAGTACTTC. Protein sequence: CASSYPETYEQYF.

The chain joins TRBV4-3 to TRBJ2-7, with 10 bases aligning to TRBD1. The CDR3 has 14 amino acids. V shed 4 bases and J 2 bases; nucleotides not matched to a gene: 2. Germline CDR1 LGHNA, CDR2 YSLEER. CDR3 in DNA: TGCGCCAGCAGCCTGGGACAGGGGCCCTACGAGCAGTACTTC. Protein: CASSLGQGPYEQYF.

The chain employs TRBV28 and TRBJ1-1, with D perhaps TRBD1 (5 bases). This CDR3 has 13 residues. Deletions cut 5 bases from V and 4 bases from J, with 11 bases between. The germline gives CDR1 MDHEN, CDR2 SYDVKM. The DNA for the CDR3 is TGTGCCAGCAGTCTCCCGGGGGGCACTGAAGCTTTCTTT. Translated: CASSLPGGTEAFF.

The chain has TRBV7-8 and TRBJ2-5, with D unresolved. Trimming removed 3 bases from V and 1 base from J, with 15 bases in between. Looked up from germline, CDR1 is SGHVS and CDR2 is FQNEAQ. There are 16 residues in the CDR3. Written as DNA, the CDR3 is TGTGCCAGCAGCTTGGGCAGGCCCCAATTCCAAGAGACCCAGTACTTC. Protein sequence: CASSLGRPQFQETQYF.

The chain has TRBV7-3 and TRBJ2-5; 7 bases map to TRBD2. The V segment lost 4 bases and the J segment 2 bases; nucleotides outside the gene matches: 10. The CDR3 is 16 residues long. Looked up from germline, CDR1 is SGHTA and CDR2 is FQGTGA. The DNA for the CDR3 is TGTGCCAGCAGCTCCCAGGCTAGCGGCGCTCAAGAGACCCAGTACTTC. Translating it yields CASSSQASGAQETQYF.

V and J are TRBV27 and TRBJ2-1, with 7 bases fitting TRBD2. With 3 bases clipped from V and 13 bases from J, the junction kept 9 bases outside the gene matches. This CDR3 region has 13 residues. Germline values: CDR1 MNHEY, CDR2 SMNVEV (reference sequence). Here the CDR3 DNA reads TGTGCCAGCAGTTTGCCCAGCGGGAATCGTCAGTTCTTC. Translated: CASSLPSGNRQFF.

The J gene is TRBJ2-5, the V gene TRBV11-2; D is possibly TRBD1 or TRBD2 (5 bases each). Germline values: CDR1 SGHAT, CDR2 FQNNGV. V was shortened by 0 bases and J by 4 bases, with 12 bases between the two germline ends. This CDR3 comprises 15 residues. The CDR3 DNA is TGTGCCAGCAGCTTAGACCCTAGGGGAGTAGAGACCCAGTACTTC. Translating it yields CASSLDPRGVETQYF.

In DNA, the CDR3 is TGCGCCAGCAGCCAAGATCGGACTAGCGGGAGAGCTCCGTTCTTC. Translated: CASSQDRTSGRAPFF. V is TRBV4-1 and J is TRBJ2-1; 13 bases are a match to TRBD2. Per the germline V gene, CDR1 is MGHRA and CDR2 is YSYEKL. The CDR3 is 15 residues long. Trimming removed 0 bases from V and 15 bases from J; junction bases left unmatched: 8.